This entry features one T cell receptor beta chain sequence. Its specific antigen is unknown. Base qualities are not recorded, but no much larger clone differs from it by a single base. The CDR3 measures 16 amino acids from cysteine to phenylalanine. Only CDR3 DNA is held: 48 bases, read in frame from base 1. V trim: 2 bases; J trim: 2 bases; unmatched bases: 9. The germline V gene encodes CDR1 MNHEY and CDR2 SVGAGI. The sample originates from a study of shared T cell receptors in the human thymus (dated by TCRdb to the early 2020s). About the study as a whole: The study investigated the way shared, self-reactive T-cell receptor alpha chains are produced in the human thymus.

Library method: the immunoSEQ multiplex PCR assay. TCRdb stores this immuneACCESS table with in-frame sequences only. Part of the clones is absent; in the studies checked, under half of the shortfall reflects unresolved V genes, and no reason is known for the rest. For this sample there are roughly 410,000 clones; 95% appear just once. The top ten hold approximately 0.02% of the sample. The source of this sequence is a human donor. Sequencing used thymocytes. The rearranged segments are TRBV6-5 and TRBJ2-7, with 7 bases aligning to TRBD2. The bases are TGTGCCAGCAGTTACCGGGGGGAGCGGGCGGCCTACGAGCAGTACTTC. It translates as CASSYRGERAAYEQYF.